This TCR beta chain was documented in a study of Ad26.COV2.S vaccination and SARS-CoV-2 variants. The overall study: In the COV1001 trial, the donor was in the Ad26.COV2.S arm. Notes on the study in general: Following vaccination, spike-specific CD8+ and CD4+ T cell responses reportedly exhibited substantial breadth.

Germline CDR1 is SGHRS and CDR2 is YFSETQ. The V gene end was trimmed by 4 bases and the J gene end by 1 base; junction bases not matched to a gene: 3. The CDR3 covers 17 residues. As to this clone: No antigen is known for it.

Treatment described: around 19 received Ad26.COV2.S at low or high dose, single or two shots; 5 received placebo; per-sample allocation not given. It was on day 63 after the first vaccine or placebo injection that samples were taken. The study used a vaccine consisting of an Ad26 vector that expressed Wuhan-strain SARS-CoV-2 spike. The table came from immunoSEQ multiplex PCR; TCRdb's copy has only in-frame clones and leaves some out. This sample has 360,000 or so clones, with 75% to 90% found just once. The TCR sequence derives from a person aged 18-65 years who received the Ad26.COV2.S COVID-19 vaccine or a placebo. The starting material was peripheral blood, obtained in a trial of Ad26.COV2.S vaccine versus placebo. The chain employs TRBV5-1 and TRBJ2-2, with TRBD2 matching 14 bases. The CDR3 coding sequence is TGCGCCAGCAGCAACGGACTAGCGGGGGGGAACACCGGGGAGCTGTTTTTT. It encodes CASSNGLAGGNTGELFF.